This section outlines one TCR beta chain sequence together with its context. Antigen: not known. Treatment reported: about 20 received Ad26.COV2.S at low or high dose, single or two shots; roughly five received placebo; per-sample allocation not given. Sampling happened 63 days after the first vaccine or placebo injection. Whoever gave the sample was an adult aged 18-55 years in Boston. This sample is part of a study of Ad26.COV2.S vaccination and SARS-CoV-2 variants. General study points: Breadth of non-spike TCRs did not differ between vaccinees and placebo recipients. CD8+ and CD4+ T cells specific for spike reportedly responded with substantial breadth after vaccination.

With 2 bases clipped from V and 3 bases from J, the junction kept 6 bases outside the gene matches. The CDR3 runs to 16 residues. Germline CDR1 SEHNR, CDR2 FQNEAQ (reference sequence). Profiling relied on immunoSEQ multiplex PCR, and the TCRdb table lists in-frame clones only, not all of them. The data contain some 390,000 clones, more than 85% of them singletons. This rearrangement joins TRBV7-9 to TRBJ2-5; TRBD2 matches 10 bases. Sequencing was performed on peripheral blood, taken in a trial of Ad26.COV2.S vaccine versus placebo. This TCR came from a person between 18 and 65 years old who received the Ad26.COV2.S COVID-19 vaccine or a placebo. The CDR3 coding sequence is TGTGCCAGCAGCTTATTAGCGGGGGGCCTCAAAGAGACCCAGTACTTC. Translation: CASSLLAGGLKETQYF. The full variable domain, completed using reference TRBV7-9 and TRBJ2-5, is DTGVSQNPRHKITKRGQNVTFRCDPISEHNRLYWYRQTLGQGPEFLTYFQNEAQLEKSRLLSDRFSAERPKGSFSTLEIQRTEQGDSAMYLCASSLLAGGLKETQYFGPGTRLLVL.